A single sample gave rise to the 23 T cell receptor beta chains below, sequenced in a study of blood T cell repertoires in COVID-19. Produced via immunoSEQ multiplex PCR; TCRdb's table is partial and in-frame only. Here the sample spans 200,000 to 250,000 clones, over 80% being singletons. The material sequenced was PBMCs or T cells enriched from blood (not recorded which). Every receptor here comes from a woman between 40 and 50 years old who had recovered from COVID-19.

CDR3 in DNA: TGTGCCATCAGTGAGCATAGCGGGGACAATGAGCAGTTCTTC. This encodes CAISEHSGDNEQFF. The chain uses TRBV10-3 and TRBJ2-1; 8 bases agree with TRBD2. The ends lost 2 bases at V and 5 bases at J; junction bases unmatched: 2. The CDR3 spans 14 residues. Germline lookup yields CDR1 ENHRY and CDR2 SYGVKD.

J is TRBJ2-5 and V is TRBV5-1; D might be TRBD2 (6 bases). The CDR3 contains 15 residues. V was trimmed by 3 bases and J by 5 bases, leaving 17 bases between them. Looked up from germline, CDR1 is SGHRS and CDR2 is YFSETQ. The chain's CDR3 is CASSSQATRRETQYF. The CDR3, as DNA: TGCGCCAGCAGCTCCCAGGCGACTAGAAGGGAGACCCAGTACTTC.

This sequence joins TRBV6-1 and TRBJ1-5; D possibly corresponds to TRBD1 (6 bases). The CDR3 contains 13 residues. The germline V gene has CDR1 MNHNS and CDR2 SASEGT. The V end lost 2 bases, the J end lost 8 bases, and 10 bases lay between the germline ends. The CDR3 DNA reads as TGTGCCAGCAGTGAAACAGGGATGGAGCCCCAGCATTTT. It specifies CASSETGMEPQHF.

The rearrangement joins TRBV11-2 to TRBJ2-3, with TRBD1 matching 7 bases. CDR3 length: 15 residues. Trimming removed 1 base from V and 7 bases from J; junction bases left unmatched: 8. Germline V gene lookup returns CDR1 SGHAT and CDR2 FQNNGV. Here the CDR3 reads CASSLAGGALHTQYF. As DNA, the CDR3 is TGTGCCAGCAGCTTAGCAGGGGGAGCCCTACATACGCAGTATTTT.

The CDR3 DNA follows: TGTGCCAGCAGTCTACAGACCCTCTATGGCTACACCTTC. Residues: CASSLQTLYGYTF. V gene TRBV6-2 or TRBV6-3 combines with J gene TRBJ1-2; D is unclear. The CDR3 length is 13 residues. Germline V gene sequence: CDR1 MNHEY, CDR2 SVGEGT. The V gene lost 5 bases and the J gene lost 4 bases, with 11 bases spanning the gap.

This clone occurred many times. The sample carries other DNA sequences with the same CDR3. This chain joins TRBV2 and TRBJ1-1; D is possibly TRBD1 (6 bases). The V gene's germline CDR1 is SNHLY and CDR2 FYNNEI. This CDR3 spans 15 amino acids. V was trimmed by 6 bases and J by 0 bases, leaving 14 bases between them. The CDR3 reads CASSDQGSMNTEAFF. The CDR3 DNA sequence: TGTGCCAGCAGCGACCAGGGGTCTATGAACACTGAAGCTTTCTTT.

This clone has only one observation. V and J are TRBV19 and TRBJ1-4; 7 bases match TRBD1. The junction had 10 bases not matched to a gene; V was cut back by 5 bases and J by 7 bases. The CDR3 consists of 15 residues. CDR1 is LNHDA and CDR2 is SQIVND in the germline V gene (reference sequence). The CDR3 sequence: CASSERQGLREKLFF. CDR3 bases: TGTGCCAGTAGTGAAAGACAGGGTTTGCGTGAAAAACTGTTTTTT. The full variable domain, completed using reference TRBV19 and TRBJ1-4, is DGGITQSPKYLFRKEGQNVTLSCEQNLNHDAMYWYRQDPGQGLRLIYYSQIVNDFQKGDIAEGYSVSREKKESFPLTVTSAQKNPTAFYLCASSERQGLREKLFFGSGTQLSVL.

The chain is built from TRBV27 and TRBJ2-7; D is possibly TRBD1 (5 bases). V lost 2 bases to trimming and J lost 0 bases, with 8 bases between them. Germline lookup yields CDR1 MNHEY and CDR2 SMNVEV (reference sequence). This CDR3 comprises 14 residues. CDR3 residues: CASSLRGTSYEQYF. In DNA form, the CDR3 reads TGTGCCAGCAGTTTAAGGGGCACCTCCTACGAGCAGTACTTC.

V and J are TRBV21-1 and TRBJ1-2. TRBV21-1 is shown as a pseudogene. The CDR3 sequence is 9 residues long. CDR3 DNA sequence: TGCTCTACTCCATGCGATTACACCTTC. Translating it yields CSTPCDYTF.

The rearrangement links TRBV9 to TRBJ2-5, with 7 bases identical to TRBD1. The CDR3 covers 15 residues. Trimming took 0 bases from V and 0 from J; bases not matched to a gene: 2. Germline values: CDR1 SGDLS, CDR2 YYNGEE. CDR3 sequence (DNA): TGTGCCAGCAGCGTAGGGACAGGTTACCAAGAGACCCAGTACTTC. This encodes CASSVGTGYQETQYF.

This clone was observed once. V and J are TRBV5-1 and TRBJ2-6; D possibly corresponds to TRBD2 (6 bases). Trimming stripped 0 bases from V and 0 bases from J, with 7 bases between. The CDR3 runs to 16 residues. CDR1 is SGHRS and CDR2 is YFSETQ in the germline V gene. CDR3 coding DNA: TGCGCCAGCAGCTTGGGGGACTTCTCTGGGGCCAACGTCCTGACTTTC. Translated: CASSLGDFSGANVLTF. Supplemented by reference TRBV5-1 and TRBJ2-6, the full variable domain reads KAGVTQTPRYLIKTRGQQVTLSCSPISGHRSVSWYQQTPGQGLQFLFEYFSETQRNKGNFPGRFSGRQFSNSRSEMNVSTLELGDSALYLCASSLGDFSGANVLTFGAGSRLTVL.

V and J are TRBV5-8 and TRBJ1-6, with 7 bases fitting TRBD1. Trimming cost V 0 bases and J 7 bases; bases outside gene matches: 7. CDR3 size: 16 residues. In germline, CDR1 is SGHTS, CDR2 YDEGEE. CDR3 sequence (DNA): TGTGCCAGCAGCTTGGCCTTTGGGACAGTGAATTCACCCCTCCACTTT. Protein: CASSLAFGTVNSPLHF.

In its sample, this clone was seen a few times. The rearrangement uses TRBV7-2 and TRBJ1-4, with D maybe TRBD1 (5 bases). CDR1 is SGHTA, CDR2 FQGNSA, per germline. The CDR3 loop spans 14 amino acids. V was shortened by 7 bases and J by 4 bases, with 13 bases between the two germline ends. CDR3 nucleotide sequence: TGTGCCAGCACTCCGGGGGGGTATAATGAAAAACTGTTTTTT. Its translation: CASTPGGYNEKLFF.

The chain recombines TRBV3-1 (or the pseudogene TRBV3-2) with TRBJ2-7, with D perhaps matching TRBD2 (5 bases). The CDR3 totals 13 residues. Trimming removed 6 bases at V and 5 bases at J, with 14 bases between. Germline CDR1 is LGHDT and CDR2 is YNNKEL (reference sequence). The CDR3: CASRRRLRDEQYV. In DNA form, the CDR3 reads TGTGCCAGCAGGAGACGGCTGCGGGACGAGCAGTACGTC.

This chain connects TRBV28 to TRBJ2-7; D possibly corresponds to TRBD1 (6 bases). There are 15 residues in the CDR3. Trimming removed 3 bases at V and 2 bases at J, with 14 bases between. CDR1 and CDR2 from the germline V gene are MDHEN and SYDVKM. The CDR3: CASSFGRGPPYEQYV. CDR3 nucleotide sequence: TGTGCCAGCAGTTTTGGCAGGGGTCCCCCCTACGAGCAGTACGTC.

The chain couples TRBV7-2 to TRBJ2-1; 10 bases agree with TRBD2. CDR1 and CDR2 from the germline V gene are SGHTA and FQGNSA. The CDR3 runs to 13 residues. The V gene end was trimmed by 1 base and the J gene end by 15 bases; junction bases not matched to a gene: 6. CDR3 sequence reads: CASSLEAGGPLFF. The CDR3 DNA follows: TGTGCCAGCAGCTTAGAAGCGGGAGGGCCTCTGTTCTTC.

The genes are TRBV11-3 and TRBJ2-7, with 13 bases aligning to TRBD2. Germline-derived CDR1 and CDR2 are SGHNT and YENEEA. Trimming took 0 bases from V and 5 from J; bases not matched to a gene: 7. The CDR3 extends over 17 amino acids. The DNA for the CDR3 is TGTGCCAGCAGCTTAGAGTCTCCGGGACTAGCGGGACACGAGCAGTACTTC. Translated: CASSLESPGLAGHEQYF.

In nucleotides, the CDR3 is TGTGCCAGCAGTATTCGGAGTCCTTCGTCTGGAAACACCATATATTTT. Protein sequence: CASSIRSPSSGNTIYF. The V gene is TRBV27, the J gene TRBJ1-3; no clear D gene. Per the germline V gene, CDR1 is MNHEY and CDR2 is SMNVEV (reference sequence). CDR3 length: 16 amino acids. Trimming removed 5 bases from V and 1 base from J, with 15 bases in between.

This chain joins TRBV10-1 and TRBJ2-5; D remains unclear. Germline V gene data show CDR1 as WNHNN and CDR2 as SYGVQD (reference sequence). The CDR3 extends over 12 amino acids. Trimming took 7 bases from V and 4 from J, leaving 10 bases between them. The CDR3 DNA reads TGCGCCAGCAACAGACATATAGAGACCCAGTACTTC. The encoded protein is CASNRHIETQYF.

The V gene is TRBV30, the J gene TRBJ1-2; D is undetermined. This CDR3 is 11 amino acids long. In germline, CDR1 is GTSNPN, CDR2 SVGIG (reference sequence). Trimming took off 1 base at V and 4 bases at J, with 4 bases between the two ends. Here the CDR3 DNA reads TGTGCCTGGAGTGAAGCCTATGGCTACACCTTC. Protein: CAWSEAYGYTF.

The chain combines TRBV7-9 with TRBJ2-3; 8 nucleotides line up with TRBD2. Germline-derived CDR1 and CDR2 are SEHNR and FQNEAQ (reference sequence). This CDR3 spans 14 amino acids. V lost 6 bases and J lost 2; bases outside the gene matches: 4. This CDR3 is CASRLAEPTDTQYF. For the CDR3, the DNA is TGTGCCAGCAGACTAGCGGAGCCCACAGATACGCAGTATTTT.

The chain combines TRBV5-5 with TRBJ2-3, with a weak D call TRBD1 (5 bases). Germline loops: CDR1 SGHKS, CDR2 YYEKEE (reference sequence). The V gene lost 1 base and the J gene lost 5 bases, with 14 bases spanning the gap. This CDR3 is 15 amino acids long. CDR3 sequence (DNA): TGTGCCAGCAGCTTGTTACCACAGGTCCTAGATACGCAGTATTTT. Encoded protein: CASSLLPQVLDTQYF.

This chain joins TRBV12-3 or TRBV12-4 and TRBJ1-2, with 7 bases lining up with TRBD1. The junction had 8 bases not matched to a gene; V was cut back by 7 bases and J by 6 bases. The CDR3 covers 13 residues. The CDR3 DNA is TGTGCCAGCAATGACGACAGGGTGGATGGCTACACCTTC. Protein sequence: CASNDDRVDGYTF.